A single sample gave rise to the 10 T cell receptor beta chains below, sequenced in a study of blood T cell repertoires in COVID-19. TCRdb's copy holds only in-frame clones and misses some; the assay was immunoSEQ multiplex PCR. The sample has about 280,000 clones, approximately 85% seen once. Sequenced input: peripheral blood. The origin of the receptors is a man aged 18 to 29 with active or convalescent COVID-19.

The rearrangement links TRBV19 to TRBJ1-5, with D possibly being TRBD1 (6 bases). Trimming left V 3 bases short and J 5 bases short, with 8 bases between. CDR1 is LNHDA and CDR2 is SQIVND in the germline V gene (reference sequence). The CDR3 runs to 13 residues. The CDR3 region is CASSMTGYQPQHF. The CDR3 DNA sequence: TGTGCCAGTAGTATGACAGGTTATCAGCCCCAGCATTTT.

The chain carries TRBV7-9 and TRBJ1-5, with TRBD1 matching over 7 bases. V gave up 4 bases and J gave up 5 bases; unmatched junction bases: 14. This CDR3 region has 17 residues. CDR1 is SEHNR, CDR2 FQNEAQ, per germline (reference sequence). CDR3 protein: CASSSWTGAVADQPQHF. CDR3 in DNA: TGTGCCAGCAGCTCTTGGACAGGAGCGGTGGCGGATCAGCCCCAGCATTTT.

This sequence joins TRBV4-3 and TRBJ2-2; a weak D match, TRBD1 (6 bases). CDR1 is LGHNA and CDR2 is YSLEER in the germline V gene. CDR3 length: 15 amino acids. Trimming pared 1 base from V and 8 bases from J, leaving 14 bases between. The CDR3 DNA is TGCGCCAGCAGCCAAGCTCTGACAGGCTCGGGGGAGCTGTTTTTT. It codes for CASSQALTGSGELFF.

The genes are TRBV11-3 and TRBJ2-7, with 9 bases identical to TRBD1. Germline V gives CDR1 SGHNT, CDR2 YENEEA. The trim removed 5 bases at V and 1 base at J, leaving 3 bases unmatched. This CDR3 comprises 14 residues. CDR3 nucleotide sequence: TGTGCCAGCAGCCTGACAGGGGGATCCTACGAGCAGTACTTC. Residues: CASSLTGGSYEQYF.

The rearrangement joins TRBV10-1 to TRBJ1-5; D is unresolved. The CDR3 spans 13 residues. Trimming took off 4 bases at V and 3 bases at J, with 7 bases between the two ends. Germline V lookup: CDR1 WNHNN, CDR2 SYGVQD (reference sequence). The CDR3 coding sequence is TGCGCCAGCAGTGCGGGAATCAATCAGCCCCAGCATTTT. Translating gives CASSAGINQPQHF.

The chain carries TRBV5-1 and TRBJ2-7, with a possible D match to TRBD1 (6 bases). Germline CDR1 reads SGHRS; CDR2 reads YFSETQ. Trimming removed 4 bases from V and 2 bases from J, with 13 bases in between. This CDR3 is 14 amino acids long. The CDR3: CASSLGDNAYEQYF. As DNA, the CDR3 is TGCGCCAGCAGCCTCGGGGACAACGCCTACGAGCAGTACTTC.

The chain employs TRBV7-2 and TRBJ1-1; the D gene is possibly TRBD1 (6 bases). Germline assignment: CDR1 SGHTA and CDR2 FQGNSA. CDR3 size: 15 residues. Deletions cut 2 bases from V and 0 bases from J, with 10 bases between. The CDR3 region has the DNA TGTGCCAGCAGCTTATACAGGGATCTGAACACTGAAGCTTTCTTT. Its protein product is CASSLYRDLNTEAFF.

The chain links TRBV27 to TRBJ1-4; D is unresolved. Germline V CDR1 and CDR2: MNHEY, SMNVEV (reference sequence). V dropped 7 bases and J dropped 3 bases, with 15 bases sitting between them. This CDR3 has 15 amino acids. The chain's CDR3 is CASKAFTAANEKLFF. CDR3 sequence (DNA): TGTGCCAGCAAGGCGTTCACAGCCGCTAATGAAAAACTGTTTTTT.

This clone has only a few counts. The V gene is TRBV12-5, the J gene TRBJ2-1, with D possibly being TRBD2 (7 bases). CDR1 is LGHNT and CDR2 is FRNRAP in the germline V gene. There are 14 residues in the CDR3. V was cut by 7 bases and J by 3 bases, with 13 bases left in between. The CDR3 protein is CASVGGAIYNEQFF. CDR3 DNA: TGTGCTAGTGTAGGGGGGGCCATCTACAATGAGCAGTTCTTC. Based on the CDR3 plus reference TRBV12-5 and TRBJ2-1, the full variable domain is DARVTQTPRHKVTEMGQEVTMRCQPILGHNTVFWYRQTMMQGLELLAYFRNRAPLDDSGMPKDRFSAEMPDATLATLKIQPSEPRDSAVYFCASVGGAIYNEQFFGPGTRLTVL.

The chain is built from TRBV6-4 and TRBJ2-2; 9 positions match TRBD1. This CDR3 region has 17 residues. Germline CDR1 reads MRHNA; CDR2 reads SNTAGT. With V trimmed by 4 bases and J by 2 bases, 8 bases remained unmatched. CDR3 DNA sequence: TGTGCCAGCAGTGCGGGACAGGGCCCTCTCAACACCGGGGAGCTGTTTTTT. Its translation is CASSAGQGPLNTGELFF.